This TCR beta chain emerged from a study of blood T cell repertoires in COVID-19. Study-wide background: Acute-phase and convalescent COVID-19 samples originated in the United States, Italy and Spain. PBMCs, B-cell-depleted T cells, or T cells were the source of the cDNA or gDNA that made up the material.

Per the original data handling: Estimates of nucleated cell counts were drawn from the amplification of reference gene primers. The assay was immunoSEQ multiplex PCR, and TCRdb's table has in-frame clones only and misses some. The DNA gave D and trimming, while V, J and clone size come from that table. The repertoire consists of fewer than 65,000 clones, with over 80% occurring once and the leading ten covering roughly 10%. V dropped 3 bases and J dropped 2; count of bases not matched to a gene: 5. Germline lookup yields CDR1 SGHRS and CDR2 YFSETQ. The CDR3 length is 16 residues. Followed over time, Seattle patients had been enrolled while infection was active.

This clonotype was sampled from a man younger than 40 with COVID-19, enrolled during active disease. The V and J genes are TRBV5-1 and TRBJ2-3; TRBD2 aligns across 11 bases. The sample was peripheral blood. Here the CDR3 reads CASSSGTSGSTDTQYF. DNA of the CDR3: TGCGCCAGCAGCTCCGGGACTAGCGGATCCACAGATACGCAGTATTTT. Looking up the rest from reference TRBV5-1 and TRBJ2-3 gives the full variable domain: KAGVTQTPRYLIKTRGQQVTLSCSPISGHRSVSWYQQTPGQGLQFLFEYFSETQRNKGNFPGRFSGRQFSNSRSEMNVSTLELGDSALYLCASSSGTSGSTDTQYFGPGTRLTVL.